This T cell receptor beta chain came from a study of beta chain features in type 1 diabetes. Background on the study: Similarity in age, gender and cell yields was seen between patients and healthy donors. General study results and limits: TCRB CDR3s from Type 1 diabetes patients were moderately but significantly shorter in all four CD4+ subsets.

Reverse transcribing all isolated RNA meant expressed TCRB transcripts were sequenced. Mean read depth for naive, central memory and regulatory T cell samples was about 3.6 million reads. The method was immunoSEQ multiplex PCR; TCRdb's version includes in-frame clones alone and lacks a portion of them. The sample lists around 690,000 clones, 9.5% to 15% occurring once. Germline V gene lookup returns CDR1 LGHNA and CDR2 YSLEER. The CDR3 covers 16 residues. J gave up 1 base and V 0 bases, and 5 bases lay outside the gene matches. This clone was counted only a few times. Its matching antigen is unknown. Source material: naive CD4+ T cells from blood. The receptor was derived from a man between 25 and 39 years old with type 1 diabetes. The J gene is TRBJ1-2, the V gene TRBV4-3; the match to TRBD1 covers 7 bases. CDR3 nucleotide sequence: TGCGCCAGCAGCCAAGATCAGAACAGGGGTAACTATGGCTACACCTTC. As protein: CASSQDQNRGNYGYTF.